The rows below give T cell receptor beta chains drawn from one sample of a study of cytomegalovirus exposure and HLA in healthy donors. Libraries were prepared by immunoSEQ multiplex PCR; TCRdb keeps only in-frame clonotypes and omits some of them. This sample carries 90,000 to 120,000 clones, roughly 80% of them seen once, and the ten largest clones take around 5.1%. The sequenced sample consisted of PBMCs. These receptors came from a female donor in good health and CMV-seropositive. Each CDR3 is given with its conserved first and last residue. A D gene is named only where the DNA matches it firmly. Part of the rows lack a size; the others show once, few, many or a class for expanded clones.

CDR3 protein,CDR3 DNA,J gene,CDR3 length,clone size,V gene,D gene
CASSLGFTGYDEQYF,TGTGCCAGCAGCTTGGGATTTACAGGGTACGACGAGCAGTACTTC,TRBJ2-7,15,-,TRBV11-1,-
CASLPSSRSNQPQHF,TGTGCCAGTCTCCCCTCCTCCAGAAGCAATCAGCCCCAGCATTTT,TRBJ1-5,15,-,TRBV19,-
CASSPLTSGSGEQYF,TGTGCCAGCAGCCCCTTGACTAGCGGGAGCGGCGAGCAGTACTTC,TRBJ2-7,15,few,TRBV7-8,TRBD2
CASSDRQDLNYGYTF,TGCGCCAGCAGCGATAGACAGGATCTTAACTATGGCTACACCTTC,TRBJ1-2,15,-,TRBV5-1,-
CASSPYRGSGEQYF,TGTGCCAGCAGCCCGTACAGGGGTTCTGGAGAGCAGTACTTC,TRBJ2-7,14,-,TRBV11-3,TRBD1
CASSITGGTGGYTF,TGTGCCAGCAGTATCACAGGGGGGACGGGTGGCTACACCTTC,TRBJ1-2,14,-,TRBV6-5,TRBD1
CASSWGTAKETQYF,TGCGCCAGCAGCTGGGGGACAGCAAAAGAGACCCAGTACTTC,TRBJ2-5,14,-,TRBV5-1,TRBD1
CASSLSYGGGGTQYF,TGTGCCAGCAGCTTATCCTACGGAGGTGGTGGTACGCAGTATTTT,TRBJ2-3,15,-,TRBV7-2,-
CASSMHVRGFSNQPQHF,TGTGCCAGTAGTATGCATGTCAGGGGCTTTAGCAATCAGCCCCAGCATTTT,TRBJ1-5,17,-,TRBV19,-
CASRSPGTANTGELFF,TGTGCCAGCAGATCACCCGGGACAGCGAACACCGGGGAGCTGTTTTTT,TRBJ2-2,16,-,TRBV6-6,TRBD1
CASSTLGGADEKLFF,TGTGCCAGCTCTACTTTAGGGGGCGCCGATGAAAAACTGTTTTTT,TRBJ1-4,15,-,TRBV5-4,TRBD1
CASSQGAGVTNEKLFF,TGCGCCAGCAGCCAAGGTGCCGGGGTGACTAATGAAAAACTGTTTTTT,TRBJ1-4,16,-,TRBV4-3,-
CASSRQGGETQYF,TGCGCCAGCAGCAGACAGGGAGGAGAGACCCAGTACTTC,TRBJ2-5,13,-,TRBV4-1,-
CASKHADRGLSGYTF,TGTGCCAGCAAACATGCGGACAGGGGACTTTCTGGCTACACCTTC,TRBJ1-2,15,-,TRBV28,TRBD1
CASSLGGTGSYGYTF,TGTGCCAGCAGCTTAGGAGGGACAGGGAGCTATGGCTACACCTTC,TRBJ1-2,15,-,TRBV7-8,TRBD1
CASSPGTRVGEQYF,TGTGCCAGCAGTCCCGGGACTAGGGTAGGCGAGCAGTACTTC,TRBJ2-7,14,-,TRBV6-1,TRBD2
CASSKSGQGAGELFF,TGTGCCAGCTCCAAATCCGGACAGGGAGCCGGGGAGCTGTTTTTT,TRBJ2-2,15,-,TRBV18,TRBD1
CASSLAETISSILVF,TGCGCCAGCAGCTTGGCTGAGACTATATCGAGTATTTTGGTCTTC,TRBJ2-1,15,-,TRBV5-1,-
CASRPMNRGDGYTF,TGTGCCAGCAGACCGATGAACAGGGGAGATGGCTACACCTTC,TRBJ1-2,14,few,TRBV7-2,TRBD1
CAISDARGYNEQFF,TGTGCCATCAGTGATGCCAGGGGCTACAATGAGCAGTTCTTC,TRBJ2-1,14,-,TRBV10-3,-
CASNAGGTGDEAFF,TGTGCCAGCAACGCCGGAGGGACAGGGGACGAAGCTTTCTTT,TRBJ1-1,14,few,TRBV2,TRBD1
CASSSTSGTYEQYF,TGTGCCAGCAGCTCCACTAGCGGTACCTACGAGCAGTACTTC,TRBJ2-7,14,-,TRBV5-5,TRBD2
CASSTGQAGDQPQHF,TGTGCCAGCTCAACCGGACAGGCCGGCGATCAGCCCCAGCATTTT,TRBJ1-5,15,few,TRBV18,TRBD1
CASSLSGVTNEKLFF,TGTGCCAGCAGTTTATCAGGGGTTACTAATGAAAAACTGTTTTTT,TRBJ1-4,15,-,TRBV28,-
CASSREGRSSPLHF,TGTGCCAGCAGTAGAGAGGGGAGGAGTTCACCCCTCCACTTT,TRBJ1-6,14,-,TRBV25-1,-
CASSSSLGGTEAFF,TGTGCCAGCAGCTCATCCTTGGGGGGCACTGAAGCTTTCTTT,TRBJ1-1,14,-,TRBV7-3,-
CASSPERGRNQPQHF,TGTGCCAGCTCGCCTGAACGAGGTCGCAATCAGCCCCAGCATTTT,TRBJ1-5,15,-,TRBV18,-
CATSRDRGDQPQHF,TGTGCCACCAGCAGAGACAGGGGGGACCAGCCCCAGCATTTT,TRBJ1-5,14,once,TRBV15,TRBD1
CASRSDSYGYTF,TGTGCCAGCAGGAGTGACAGCTATGGCTACACCTTC,TRBJ1-2,12,-,TRBV2,-